The sequence of this T cell receptor beta chain was determined in a study of response to subunit inactivated influenza vaccine. V trimming: 0 bases; J trimming: 4 bases; junction bases outside the gene matches: 10. CDR1 and CDR2 from the germline V gene are SGHRS and YFSETQ. The CDR3 contains 17 residues. Comment on this clonotype: No antigen is known for it.

TCRdb itself ran the RT-PCR reads through MiXCR, one entry per CDR3 protein. The sample lists approximately 730,000 distinct CDR3 sequences; approximately 15% were seen once. Study outcomes and limitations: Every seasonal influenza vaccination brings in few new T cells, the authors suggested.

The source material was PBMCs from blood, sampled 14 to 15 days before vaccination. The sequence derives from a man aged 50 or older who received an inactivated influenza vaccine. The chain recombines TRBV5-1 with TRBJ2-1; 7 nucleotides agree with TRBD2. The DNA of the CDR3 is TGCGCCAGCAGCTTGGCCAGATGGGAGGGCCGGTACAATGAGCAGTTCTTC. This encodes CASSLARWEGRYNEQFF.